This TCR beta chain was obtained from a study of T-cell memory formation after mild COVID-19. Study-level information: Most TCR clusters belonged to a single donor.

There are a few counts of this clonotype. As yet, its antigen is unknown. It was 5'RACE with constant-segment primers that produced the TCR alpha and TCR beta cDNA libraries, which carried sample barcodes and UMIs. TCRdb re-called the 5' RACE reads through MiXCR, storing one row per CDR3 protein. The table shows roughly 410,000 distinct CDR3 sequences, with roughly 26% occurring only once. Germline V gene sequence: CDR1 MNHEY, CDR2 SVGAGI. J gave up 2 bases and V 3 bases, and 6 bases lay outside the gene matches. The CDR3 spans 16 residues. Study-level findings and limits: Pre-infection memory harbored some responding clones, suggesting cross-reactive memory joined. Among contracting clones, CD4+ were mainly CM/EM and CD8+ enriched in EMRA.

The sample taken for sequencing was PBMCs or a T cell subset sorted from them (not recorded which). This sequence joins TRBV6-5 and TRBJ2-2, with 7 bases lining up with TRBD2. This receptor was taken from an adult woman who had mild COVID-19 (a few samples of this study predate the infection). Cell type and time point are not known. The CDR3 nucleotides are TGTGCCAGCAGTTATATCTCGGGAGGAAACACCGGGGAGCTGTTTTTT. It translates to CASSYISGGNTGELFF.